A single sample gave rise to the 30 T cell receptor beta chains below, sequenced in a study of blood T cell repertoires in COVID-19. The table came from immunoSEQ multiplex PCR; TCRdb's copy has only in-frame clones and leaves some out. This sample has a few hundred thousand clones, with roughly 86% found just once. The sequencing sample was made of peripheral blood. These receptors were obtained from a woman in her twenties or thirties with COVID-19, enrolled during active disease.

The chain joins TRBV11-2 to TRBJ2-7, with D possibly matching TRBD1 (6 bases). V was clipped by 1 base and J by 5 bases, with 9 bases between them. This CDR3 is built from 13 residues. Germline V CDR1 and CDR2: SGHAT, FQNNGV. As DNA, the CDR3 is TGTGCCAGCAGCTTAGGTGGGGGCGACGAGCAGTACTTC. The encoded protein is CASSLGGGDEQYF.

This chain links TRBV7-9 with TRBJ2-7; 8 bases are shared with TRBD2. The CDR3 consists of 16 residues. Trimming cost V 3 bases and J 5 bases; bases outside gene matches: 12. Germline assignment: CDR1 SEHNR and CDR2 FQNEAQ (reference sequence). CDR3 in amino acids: CASSLVLREGWDEQYF. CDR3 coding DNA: TGTGCCAGCAGCTTGGTACTCCGGGAGGGCTGGGACGAGCAGTACTTC.

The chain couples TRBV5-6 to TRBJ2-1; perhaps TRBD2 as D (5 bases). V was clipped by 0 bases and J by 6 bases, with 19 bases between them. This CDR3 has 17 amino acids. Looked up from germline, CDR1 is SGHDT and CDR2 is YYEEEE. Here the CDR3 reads CASSLVVGAAWVNEQFF. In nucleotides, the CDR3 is TGTGCCAGCAGCTTGGTGGTCGGAGCGGCCTGGGTCAATGAGCAGTTCTTC.

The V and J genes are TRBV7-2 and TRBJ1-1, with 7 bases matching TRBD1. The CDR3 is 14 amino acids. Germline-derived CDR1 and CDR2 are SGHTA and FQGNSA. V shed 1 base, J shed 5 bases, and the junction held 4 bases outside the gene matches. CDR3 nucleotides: TGTGCCAGCAGCTTAGATTACAGGGGAACTGAAGCTTTCTTT. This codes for CASSLDYRGTEAFF.

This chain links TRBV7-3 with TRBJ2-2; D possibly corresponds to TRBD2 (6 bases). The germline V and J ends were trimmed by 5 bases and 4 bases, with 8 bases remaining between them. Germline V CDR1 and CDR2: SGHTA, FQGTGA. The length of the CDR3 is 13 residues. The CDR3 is CASSVGGTGELFF. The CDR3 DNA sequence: TGTGCCAGCAGCGTGGGGGGCACCGGGGAGCTGTTTTTT.

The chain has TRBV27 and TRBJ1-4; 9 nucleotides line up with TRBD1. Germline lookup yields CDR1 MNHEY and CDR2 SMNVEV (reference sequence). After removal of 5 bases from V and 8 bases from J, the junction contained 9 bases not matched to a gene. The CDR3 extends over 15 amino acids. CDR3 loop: CASSPGQGFWEKLFF. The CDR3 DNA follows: TGTGCCAGCAGTCCAGGACAGGGGTTTTGGGAAAAACTGTTTTTT.

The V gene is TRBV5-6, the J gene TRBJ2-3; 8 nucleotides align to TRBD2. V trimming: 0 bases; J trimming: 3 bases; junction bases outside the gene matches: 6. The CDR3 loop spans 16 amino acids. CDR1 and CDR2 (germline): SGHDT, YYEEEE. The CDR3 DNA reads TGTGCCAGCAGCTTGGAGGGGACTAGATGGACAGATACGCAGTATTTT. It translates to CASSLEGTRWTDTQYF.

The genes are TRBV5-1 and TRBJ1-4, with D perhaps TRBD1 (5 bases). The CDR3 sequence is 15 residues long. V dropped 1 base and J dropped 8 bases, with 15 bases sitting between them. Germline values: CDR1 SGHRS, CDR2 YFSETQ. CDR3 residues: CASSLIAGNIEKLFF. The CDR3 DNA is TGCGCCAGCAGCTTGATAGCAGGGAATATCGAAAAACTGTTTTTT.

CDR3 sequence reads: CASSSGLAGAQPYNEQFF. The CDR3, as DNA: TGCGCCAGCAGCTCGGGACTAGCGGGAGCCCAACCCTACAATGAGCAGTTCTTC. The chain recombines TRBV5-1 with TRBJ2-1; 14 bases align to TRBD2. Germline V gene data show CDR1 as SGHRS and CDR2 as YFSETQ. The V and J ends lost 3 bases and 2 bases, in that order; junction bases with no gene match: 7. The CDR3 extends over 18 amino acids.

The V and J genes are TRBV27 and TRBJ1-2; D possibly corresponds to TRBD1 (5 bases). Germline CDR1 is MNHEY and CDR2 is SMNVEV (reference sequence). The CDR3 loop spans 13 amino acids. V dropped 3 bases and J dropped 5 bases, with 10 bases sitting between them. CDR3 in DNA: TGTGCCAGCAGTTTCGGACACGCTTATGGCTACACCTTC. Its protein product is CASSFGHAYGYTF.

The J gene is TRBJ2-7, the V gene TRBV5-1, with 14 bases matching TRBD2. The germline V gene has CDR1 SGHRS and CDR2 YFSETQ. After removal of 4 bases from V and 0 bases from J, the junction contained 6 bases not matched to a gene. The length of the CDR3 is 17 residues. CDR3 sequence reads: CASSIGLAGGLSYEQYF. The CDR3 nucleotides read TGCGCCAGCAGCATCGGACTAGCGGGAGGCCTCTCCTACGAGCAGTACTTC. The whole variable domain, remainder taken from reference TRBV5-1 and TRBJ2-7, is KAGVTQTPRYLIKTRGQQVTLSCSPISGHRSVSWYQQTPGQGLQFLFEYFSETQRNKGNFPGRFSGRQFSNSRSEMNVSTLELGDSALYLCASSIGLAGGLSYEQYFGPGTRLTVT.

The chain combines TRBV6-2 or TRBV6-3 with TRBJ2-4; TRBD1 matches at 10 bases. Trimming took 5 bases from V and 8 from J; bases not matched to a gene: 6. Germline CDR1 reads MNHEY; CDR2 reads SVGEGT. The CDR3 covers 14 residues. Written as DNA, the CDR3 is TGTGCCAGCAGTACGGACAGGGGGGGGTACATTCAGTACTTC. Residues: CASSTDRGGYIQYF.

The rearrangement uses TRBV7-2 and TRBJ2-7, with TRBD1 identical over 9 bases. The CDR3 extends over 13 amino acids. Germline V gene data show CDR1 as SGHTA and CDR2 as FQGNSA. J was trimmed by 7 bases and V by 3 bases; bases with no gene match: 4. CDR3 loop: CASSFGQGREQYF. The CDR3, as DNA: TGTGCCAGCAGCTTCGGACAGGGGAGAGAGCAGTACTTC.

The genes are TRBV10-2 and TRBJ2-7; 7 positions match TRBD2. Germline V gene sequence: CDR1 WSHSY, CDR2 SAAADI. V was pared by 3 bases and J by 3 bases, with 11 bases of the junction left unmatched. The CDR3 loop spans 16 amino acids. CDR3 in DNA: TGCGCCAGCAGTGACCATAGGACTACGGGGGGCTACGAGCAGTACTTC. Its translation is CASSDHRTTGGYEQYF.

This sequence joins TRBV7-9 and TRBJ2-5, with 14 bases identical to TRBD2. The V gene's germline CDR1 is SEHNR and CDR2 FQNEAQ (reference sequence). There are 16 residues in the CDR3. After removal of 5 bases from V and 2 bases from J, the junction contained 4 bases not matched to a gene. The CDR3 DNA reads TGTGCCAGCAGCCTCTGGACTAGCGGGGGGCAAGAGACCCAGTACTTC. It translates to CASSLWTSGGQETQYF.

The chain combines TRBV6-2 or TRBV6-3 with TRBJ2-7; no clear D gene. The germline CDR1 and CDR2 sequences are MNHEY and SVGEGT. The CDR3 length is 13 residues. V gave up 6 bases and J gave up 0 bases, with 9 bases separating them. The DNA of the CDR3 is TGTGCCAGCAGCGCTTCGGGCTCCTACGAGCAGTACTTC. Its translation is CASSASGSYEQYF.

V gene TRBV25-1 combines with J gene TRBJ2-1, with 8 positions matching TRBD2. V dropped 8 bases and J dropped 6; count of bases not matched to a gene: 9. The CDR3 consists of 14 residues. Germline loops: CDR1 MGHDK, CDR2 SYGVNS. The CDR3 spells CASGVAGGSNEQFF. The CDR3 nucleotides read TGTGCCAGCGGCGTCGCGGGGGGAAGCAATGAGCAGTTCTTC.

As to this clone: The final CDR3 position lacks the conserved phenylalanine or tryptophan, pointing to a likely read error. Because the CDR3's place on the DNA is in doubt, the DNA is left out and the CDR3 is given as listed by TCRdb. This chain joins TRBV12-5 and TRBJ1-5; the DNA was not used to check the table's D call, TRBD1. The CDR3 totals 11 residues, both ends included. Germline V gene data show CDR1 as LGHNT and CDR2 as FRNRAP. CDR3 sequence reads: CASGFLGQEAE.

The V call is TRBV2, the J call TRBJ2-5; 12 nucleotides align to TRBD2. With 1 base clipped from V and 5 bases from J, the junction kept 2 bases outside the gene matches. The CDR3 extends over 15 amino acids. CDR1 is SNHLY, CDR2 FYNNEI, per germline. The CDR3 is CASSEGGTSGETQYF. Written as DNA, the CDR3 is TGTGCCAGCAGTGAAGGGGGGACTAGCGGGGAGACCCAGTACTTC.

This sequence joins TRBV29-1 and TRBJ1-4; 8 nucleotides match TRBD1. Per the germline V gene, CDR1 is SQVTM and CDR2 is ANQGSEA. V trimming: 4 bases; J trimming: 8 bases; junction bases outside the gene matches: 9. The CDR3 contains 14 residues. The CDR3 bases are TGCAGCGTTGCCCGCCCAGGGGGCGGAGAAAAACTGTTTTTT. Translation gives CSVARPGGGEKLFF.

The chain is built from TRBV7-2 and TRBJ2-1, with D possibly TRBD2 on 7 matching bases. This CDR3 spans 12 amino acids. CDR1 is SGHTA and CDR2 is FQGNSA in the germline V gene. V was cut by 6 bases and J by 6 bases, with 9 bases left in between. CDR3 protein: CASRGGGNEQFF. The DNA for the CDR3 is TGTGCCAGCAGGGGAGGGGGCAATGAGCAGTTCTTC. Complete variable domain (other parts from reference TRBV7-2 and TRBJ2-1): GAGVSQSPSNKVTEKGKDVELRCDPISGHTALYWYRQSLGQGLEFLIYFQGNSAPDKSGLPSDRFSAERTGGSVSTLTIQRTQQEDSAVYLCASRGGGNEQFFGPGTRLTVL.

The CDR3 spells CASSNVGREQYF. CDR3 sequence (DNA): TGTGCCAGCAGTAATGTGGGGAGAGAGCAGTACTTC. The V call is TRBV25-1, the J call TRBJ2-7, with D possibly matching TRBD2 (5 bases). The ends were cut back, 5 bases at V and 7 bases at J, with 12 bases in the middle. Germline loops: CDR1 MGHDK, CDR2 SYGVNS. The CDR3 has 12 residues.

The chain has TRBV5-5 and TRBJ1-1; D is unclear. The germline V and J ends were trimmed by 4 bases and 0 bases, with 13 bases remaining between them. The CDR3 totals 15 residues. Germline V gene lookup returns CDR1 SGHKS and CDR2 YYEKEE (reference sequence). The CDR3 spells CASSTQTGMNTEAFF. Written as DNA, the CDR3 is TGTGCCAGCAGCACCCAGACCGGGATGAACACTGAAGCTTTCTTT.

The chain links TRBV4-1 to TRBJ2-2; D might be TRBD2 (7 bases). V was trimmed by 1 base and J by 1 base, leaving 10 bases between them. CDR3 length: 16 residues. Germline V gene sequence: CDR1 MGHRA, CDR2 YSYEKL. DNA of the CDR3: TGCGCCAGCAGCCAAGGGGGGGGGCTGAACACCGGGGAGCTGTTTTTT. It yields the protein CASSQGGGLNTGELFF.

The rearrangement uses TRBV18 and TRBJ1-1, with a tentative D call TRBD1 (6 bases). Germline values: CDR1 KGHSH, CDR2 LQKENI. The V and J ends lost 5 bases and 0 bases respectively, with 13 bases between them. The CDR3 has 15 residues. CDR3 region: CASSLQGLLNTEAFF. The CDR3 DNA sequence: TGTGCCAGCTCATTACAGGGACTATTGAACACTGAAGCTTTCTTT.

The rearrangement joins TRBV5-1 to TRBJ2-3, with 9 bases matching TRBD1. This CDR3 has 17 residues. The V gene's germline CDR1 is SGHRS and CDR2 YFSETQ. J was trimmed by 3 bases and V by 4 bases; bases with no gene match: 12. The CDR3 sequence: CASSASGQGRKTDTQYF. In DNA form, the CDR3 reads TGCGCCAGCAGCGCATCTGGACAGGGGAGAAAGACAGATACGCAGTATTTT. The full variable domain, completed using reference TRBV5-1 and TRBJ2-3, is KAGVTQTPRYLIKTRGQQVTLSCSPISGHRSVSWYQQTPGQGLQFLFEYFSETQRNKGNFPGRFSGRQFSNSRSEMNVSTLELGDSALYLCASSASGQGRKTDTQYFGPGTRLTVL.

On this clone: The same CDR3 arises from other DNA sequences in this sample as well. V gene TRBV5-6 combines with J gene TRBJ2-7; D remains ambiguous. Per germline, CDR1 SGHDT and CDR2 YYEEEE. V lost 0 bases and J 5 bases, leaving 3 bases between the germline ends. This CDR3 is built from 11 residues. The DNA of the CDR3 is TGTGCCAGCAGCTTGGCCGACGAGCAGTACTTC. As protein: CASSLADEQYF.

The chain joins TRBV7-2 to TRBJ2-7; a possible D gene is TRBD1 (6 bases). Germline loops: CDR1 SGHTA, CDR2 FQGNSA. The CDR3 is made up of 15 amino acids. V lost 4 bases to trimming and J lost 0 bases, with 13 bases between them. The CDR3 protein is CASSSTGTLSYEQYF. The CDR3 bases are TGTGCCAGCAGCTCCACCGGGACACTCTCCTACGAGCAGTACTTC.

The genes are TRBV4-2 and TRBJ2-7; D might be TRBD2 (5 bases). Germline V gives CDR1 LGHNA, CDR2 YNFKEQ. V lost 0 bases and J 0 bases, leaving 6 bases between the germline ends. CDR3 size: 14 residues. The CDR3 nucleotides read TGTGCCAGCAGCCAAGATCGGGACTCCTACGAGCAGTACTTC. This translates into CASSQDRDSYEQYF.

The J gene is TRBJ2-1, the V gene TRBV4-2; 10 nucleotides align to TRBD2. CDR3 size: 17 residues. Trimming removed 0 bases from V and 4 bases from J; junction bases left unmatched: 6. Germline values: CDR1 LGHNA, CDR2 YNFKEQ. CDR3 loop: CASSQDQRTSGYNEQFF. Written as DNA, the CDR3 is TGTGCCAGCAGCCAAGACCAACGGACTAGCGGTTACAATGAGCAGTTCTTC.